This T cell receptor (beta chain) originates from a study of T cell responses to AZD1222 COVID-19 vaccine. Measured with immunoSEQ multiplex PCR; TCRdb has only the in-frame clones, and not every one. The sample lists 120,000 or so clones, 80% to 95% seen once, with 0.8% to 1.1% in the top ten. CDR3 length: 16 amino acids. Trimming removed 0 bases from V and 4 bases from J, with 15 bases in between. Germline assignment: CDR1 LNHNV and CDR2 YYDKDF (reference sequence). The specimen was peripheral blood, collected on day 0 of AZD1222 vaccination. The V and J genes are TRBV15 and TRBJ1-2; the D gene is possibly TRBD1 (5 bases). This TCR was recovered from an adult in good health. The CDR3 DNA sequence: TGTGCCACCAGCAGAGATCTTCAATGGGGGGGCTATGGCTACACCTTC. Its protein product is CATSRDLQWGGYGYTF.